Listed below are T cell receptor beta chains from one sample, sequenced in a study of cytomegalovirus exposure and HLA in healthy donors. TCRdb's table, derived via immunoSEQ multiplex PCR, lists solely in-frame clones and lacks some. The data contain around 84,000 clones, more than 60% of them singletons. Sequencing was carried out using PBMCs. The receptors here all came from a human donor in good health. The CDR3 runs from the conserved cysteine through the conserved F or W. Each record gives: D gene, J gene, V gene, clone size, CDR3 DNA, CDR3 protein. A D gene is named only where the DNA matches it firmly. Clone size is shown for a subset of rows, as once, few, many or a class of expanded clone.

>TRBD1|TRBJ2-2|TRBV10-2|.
TGCGCCAGCATTCAACAGGGGGCGGCGAACACCGGGGAGCTGTTTTTT
CASIQQGAANTGELFF
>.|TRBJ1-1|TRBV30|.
TGTGCCTGGAGTGTACGGGGAGGGACTGAAGCTTTCTTT
CAWSVRGGTEAFF
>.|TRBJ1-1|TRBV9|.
TGTGCCAGCAACTACGGTACAGGTGAAGCTTTCTTT
CASNYGTGEAFF
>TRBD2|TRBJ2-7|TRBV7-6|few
TGTGCCAGCAGCTGGGGACTAGCGGGGGACTACGAGCAGTACTTC
CASSWGLAGDYEQYF
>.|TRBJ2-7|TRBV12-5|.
TGTGCTAGTGGTTTCCTCTACGAGCAGTACTTC
CASGFLYEQYF
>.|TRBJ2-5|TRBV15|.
TGTGCCACCAGCAGAGATCAAAGAACTGGAGAGACCCAGTACTTC
CATSRDQRTGETQYF
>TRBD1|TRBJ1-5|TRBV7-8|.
TGTGCCAGCAGCTTAGGGACAGGGTTTAAGCAGCCCCAGCATTTT
CASSLGTGFKQPQHF
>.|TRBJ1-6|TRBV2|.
TGTGCCAGCGCACTTGATTCACCCCTCCACTTT
CASALDSPLHF
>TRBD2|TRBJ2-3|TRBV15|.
TGTGCCACCAAAGGCGGGGGGGCCATAGATACGCAGTATTTT
CATKGGGAIDTQYF
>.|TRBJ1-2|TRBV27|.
TGTGCCAGCAGGCCCACCGGGACAATATATGGCTACACCTTC
CASRPTGTIYGYTF
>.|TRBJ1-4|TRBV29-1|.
TGCAGCGTCAGGGACCTGCGGGGTGAAAAACTGTTTTTT
CSVRDLRGEKLFF
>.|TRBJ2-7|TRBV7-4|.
TGTGCCAGCAGCTTTAACGAGCAGTACTTC
CASSFNEQYF
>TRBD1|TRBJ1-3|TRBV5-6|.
TGTGCCAGCAGCTTGATGGACAGGGATGCGTCTGGAAACACCATATATTTT
CASSLMDRDASGNTIYF
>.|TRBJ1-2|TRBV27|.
TGTGCCAGCAGTTCCGGTAGACAAGGCTATGGCTACACCTTC
CASSSGRQGYGYTF
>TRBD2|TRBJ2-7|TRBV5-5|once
TGTGCCAGCAGCTCCCGACCGGGACTAGCAGGATTTGGGGACGAGCAGTACTTC
CASSSRPGLAGFGDEQYF
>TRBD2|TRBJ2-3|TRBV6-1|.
TGTGCCAGCAGTGTGGGCCTTGTCGGGACTAGCCTCATGTATTTT
CASSVGLVGTSLMYF
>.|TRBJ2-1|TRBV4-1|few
TGCGCCAGCAGCGTAGCCAATGAGCAGTTCTTC
CASSVANEQFF
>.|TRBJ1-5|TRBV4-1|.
TGCGCCAGCAGCCAAGCTGGGGAGGCCAATCAGCCCCAGCATTTT
CASSQAGEANQPQHF